This TCR beta chain stems from a study of T cells after yellow fever vaccination. Study-level findings and limits: Re-detected after boosting: most primary clones, approximately 97% of CD4 and 80% to 90% of CD8.

The study made its TCR cDNA through 5'RACE template switching. That step introduced a universal primer site along with UMIs. Each CDR3 protein is one row after TCRdb ran MiXCR on the 5' RACE reads. The table includes about 310,000 distinct CDR3 sequences, approximately 3.8% detected once. The length of the CDR3 is 15 residues. Germline CDR1 MNHEY, CDR2 SMNVEV (reference sequence). Trimming removed 3 bases from V and 4 bases from J, with 16 bases in between. This clonotype has only a few counts. Its target is not known. This clonotype was obtained from a man aged 18 to 35 who received the YFV17D yellow fever vaccine. The sequencing used PBMCs, collected on the day of the yellow fever booster vaccination. The chain carries TRBV27 and TRBJ2-7; a weak D match, TRBD2 (7 bases). The CDR3 DNA follows: TGTGCCAGCAGTTTTTCTGGACGGGGGGCTTACGAGCAGTACTTC. Protein: CASSFSGRGAYEQYF.